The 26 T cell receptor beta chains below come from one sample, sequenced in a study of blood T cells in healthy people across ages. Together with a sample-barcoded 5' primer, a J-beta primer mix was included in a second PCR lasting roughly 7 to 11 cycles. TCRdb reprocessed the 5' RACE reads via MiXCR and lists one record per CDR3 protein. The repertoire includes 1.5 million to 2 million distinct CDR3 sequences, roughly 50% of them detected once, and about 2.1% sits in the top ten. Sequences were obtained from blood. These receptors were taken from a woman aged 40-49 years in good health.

The CDR3 coding sequence is TGCGCCAGCAGCCCCACCTTAAGCAGGACAGATACGCAGTATTTT. Translated, it gives CASSPTLSRTDTQYF. V is TRBV4-3 and J is TRBJ2-3, with D uncertain. The CDR3 extends over 15 amino acids. Trimming took 4 bases from V and 3 from J, leaving 14 bases between them. Germline V CDR1 and CDR2: LGHNA, YSLEER.

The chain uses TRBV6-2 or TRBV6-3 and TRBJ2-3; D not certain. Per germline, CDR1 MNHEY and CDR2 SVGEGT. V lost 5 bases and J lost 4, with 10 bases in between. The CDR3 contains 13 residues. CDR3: CASSDAVADTQYF. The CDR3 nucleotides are TGTGCCAGCAGTGACGCGGTGGCAGATACGCAGTATTTT.

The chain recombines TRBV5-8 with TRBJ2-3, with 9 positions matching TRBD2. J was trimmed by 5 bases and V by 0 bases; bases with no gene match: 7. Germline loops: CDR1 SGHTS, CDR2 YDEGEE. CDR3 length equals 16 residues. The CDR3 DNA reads TGTGCCAGCAGCTTGGGCAGCGGGGGGTCATTAGATACGCAGTATTTT. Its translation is CASSLGSGGSLDTQYF. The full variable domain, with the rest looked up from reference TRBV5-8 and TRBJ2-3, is EAGVTQSPTHLIKTRGQQATLRCSPISGHTSVYWYQQALGLGLQFLLWYDEGEERNRGNFPPRFSGRQFPNYSSELNVNALELEDSALYLCASSLGSGGSLDTQYFGPGTRLTVL.

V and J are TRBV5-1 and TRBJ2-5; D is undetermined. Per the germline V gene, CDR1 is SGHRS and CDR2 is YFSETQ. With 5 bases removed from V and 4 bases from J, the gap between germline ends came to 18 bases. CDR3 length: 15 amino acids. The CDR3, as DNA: TGCGCCAGCAGTCCCAGTAACCCTGGTGTAGAGACCCAGTACTTC. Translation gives CASSPSNPGVETQYF.

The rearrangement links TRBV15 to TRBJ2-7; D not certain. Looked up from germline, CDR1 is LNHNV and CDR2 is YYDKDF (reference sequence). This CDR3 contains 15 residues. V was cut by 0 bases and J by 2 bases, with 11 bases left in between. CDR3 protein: CATSRDPTAAYEQYF. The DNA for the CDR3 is TGTGCCACCAGCAGAGATCCCACGGCAGCCTACGAGCAGTACTTC.

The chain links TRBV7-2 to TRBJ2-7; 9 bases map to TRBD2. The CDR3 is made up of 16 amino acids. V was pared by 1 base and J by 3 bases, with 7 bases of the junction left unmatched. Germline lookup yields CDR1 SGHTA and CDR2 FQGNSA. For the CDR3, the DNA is TGTGCCAGCAGCTTAGGGGGACTAGCTACAGACTACGAGCAGTACTTC. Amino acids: CASSLGGLATDYEQYF.

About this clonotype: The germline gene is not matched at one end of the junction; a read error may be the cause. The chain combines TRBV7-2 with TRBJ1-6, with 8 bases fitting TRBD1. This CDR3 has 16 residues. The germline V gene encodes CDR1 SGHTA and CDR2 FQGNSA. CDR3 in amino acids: CAGSNGQGRYNSPLHF. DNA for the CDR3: TGTGCCGGCAGCAACGGACAGGGCCGCTATAATTCACCCCTCCACTTT.

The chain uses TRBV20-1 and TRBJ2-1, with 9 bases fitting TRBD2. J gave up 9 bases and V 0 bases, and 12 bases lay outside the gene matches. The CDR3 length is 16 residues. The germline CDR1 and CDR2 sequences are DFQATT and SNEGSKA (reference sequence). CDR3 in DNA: TGCAGTGCTAGAGAAGGGGTTGGCGGGGGGGCCACTGAGCAGTTCTTC. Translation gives CSAREGVGGGATEQFF.

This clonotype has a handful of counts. The chain's CDR3 is CASSFIQGRNTEAFF. CDR3 DNA: TGTGCCAGCAGTTTTATACAGGGTAGGAACACTGAAGCTTTCTTT. V and J are TRBV27 and TRBJ1-1, with a possible D match to TRBD1 (6 bases). Germline loops: CDR1 MNHEY, CDR2 SMNVEV (reference sequence). CDR3 length equals 15 residues. Trimming removed 3 bases at V and 1 base at J, with 12 bases between.

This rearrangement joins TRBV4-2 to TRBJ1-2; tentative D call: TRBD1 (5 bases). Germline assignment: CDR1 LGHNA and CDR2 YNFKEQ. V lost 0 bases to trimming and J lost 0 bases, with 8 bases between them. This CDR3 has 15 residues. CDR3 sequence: CASSQDKGANYGYTF. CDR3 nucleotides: TGTGCCAGCAGCCAAGATAAAGGGGCTAACTATGGCTACACCTTC.

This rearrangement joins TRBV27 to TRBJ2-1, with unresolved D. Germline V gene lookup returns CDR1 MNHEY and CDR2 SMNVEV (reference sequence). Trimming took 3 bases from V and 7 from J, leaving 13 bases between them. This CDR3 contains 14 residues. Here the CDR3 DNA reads TGTGCCAGCAGTTTTTATAACAGCCAAAATGAGCAGTTCTTC. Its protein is CASSFYNSQNEQFF.

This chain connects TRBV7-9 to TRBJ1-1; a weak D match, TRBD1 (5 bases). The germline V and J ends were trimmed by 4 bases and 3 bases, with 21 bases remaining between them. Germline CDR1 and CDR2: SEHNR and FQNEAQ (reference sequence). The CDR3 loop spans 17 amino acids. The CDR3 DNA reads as TGTGCCAGCAGCTCGATAAGCGGGGGACCGTTGTACACTGAAGCTTTCTTT. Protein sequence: CASSSISGGPLYTEAFF.

The CDR3 reads CASSLDIRNDYGYTF. CDR3 nucleotides: TGTGCCAGCAGTCTCGACATCCGGAACGACTATGGCTACACCTTC. This sequence joins TRBV12-3 or TRBV12-4 and TRBJ1-2; D unclear. There are 15 residues in the CDR3. V was cut by 5 bases and J by 3 bases, with 16 bases left in between.

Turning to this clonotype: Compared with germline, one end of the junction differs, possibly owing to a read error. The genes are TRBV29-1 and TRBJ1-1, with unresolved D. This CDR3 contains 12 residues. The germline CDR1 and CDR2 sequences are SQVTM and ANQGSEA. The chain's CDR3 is CSVEGAGRKAFF. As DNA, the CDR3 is TGCAGCGTCGAAGGCGCGGGCAGGAAGGCTTTCTTT.

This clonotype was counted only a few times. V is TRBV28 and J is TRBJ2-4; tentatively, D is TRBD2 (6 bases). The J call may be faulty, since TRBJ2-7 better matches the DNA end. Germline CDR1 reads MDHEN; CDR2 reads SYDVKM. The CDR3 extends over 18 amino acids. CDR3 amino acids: CASSWGLGGMRSEDEQYF. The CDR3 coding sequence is TGTGCCAGCAGTTGGGGCCTTGGAGGGATGAGGTCGGAGGACGAGCAGTACTTC.

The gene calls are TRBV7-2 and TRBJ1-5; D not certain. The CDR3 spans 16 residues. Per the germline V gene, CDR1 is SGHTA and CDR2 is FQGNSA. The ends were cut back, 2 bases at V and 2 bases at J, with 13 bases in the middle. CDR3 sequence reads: CASSLYATAGNQPQHF. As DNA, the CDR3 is TGTGCCAGCAGCTTATATGCGACCGCGGGCAATCAGCCCCAGCATTTT. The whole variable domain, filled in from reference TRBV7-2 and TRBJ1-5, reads GAGVSQSPSNKVTEKGKDVELRCDPISGHTALYWYRQSLGQGLEFLIYFQGNSAPDKSGLPSDRFSAERTGGSVSTLTIQRTQQEDSAVYLCASSLYATAGNQPQHFGDGTRLSIL.

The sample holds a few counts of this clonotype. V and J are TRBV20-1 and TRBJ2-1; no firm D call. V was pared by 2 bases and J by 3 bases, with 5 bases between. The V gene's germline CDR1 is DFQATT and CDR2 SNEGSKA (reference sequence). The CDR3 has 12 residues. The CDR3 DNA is TGCAGTGCTAGACCCAACTACAATGAGCAGTTCTTC. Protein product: CSARPNYNEQFF.

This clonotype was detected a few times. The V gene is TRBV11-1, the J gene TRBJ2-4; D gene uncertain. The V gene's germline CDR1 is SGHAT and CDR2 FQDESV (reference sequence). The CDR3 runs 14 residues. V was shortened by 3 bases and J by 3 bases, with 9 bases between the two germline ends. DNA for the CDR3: TGTGCCAGCAGCTTGCCCGACTTCAAAAACATTCAGTACTTC. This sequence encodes CASSLPDFKNIQYF.

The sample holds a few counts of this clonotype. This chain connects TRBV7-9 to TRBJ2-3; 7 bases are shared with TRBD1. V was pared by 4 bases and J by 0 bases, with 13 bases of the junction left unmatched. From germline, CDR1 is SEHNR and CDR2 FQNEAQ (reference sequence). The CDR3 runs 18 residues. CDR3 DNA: TGTGCCAGCAGCTCAGGGGCAGGGGGAGCGCCTAGCACAGATACGCAGTATTTT. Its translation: CASSSGAGGAPSTDTQYF.

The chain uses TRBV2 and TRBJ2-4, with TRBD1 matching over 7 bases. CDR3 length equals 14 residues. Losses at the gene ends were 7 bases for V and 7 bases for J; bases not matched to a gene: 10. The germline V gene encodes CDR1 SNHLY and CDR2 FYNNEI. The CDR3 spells CASNFDRADNIQYF. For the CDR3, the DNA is TGTGCCAGCAATTTCGACAGGGCGGATAACATTCAGTACTTC.

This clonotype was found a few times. CDR3 nucleotide sequence: TGCAGTGCTCCACGACTAGCGGGGGGGCCATCAAACGAGCAGTTCTTC. Translation gives CSAPRLAGGPSNEQFF. The chain joins TRBV20-1 to TRBJ2-1; 14 nucleotides line up with TRBD2. V lost 5 bases to trimming and J lost 10 bases; unmatched junction nucleotides: 13. CDR1 DFQATT and CDR2 SNEGSKA come from the germline V gene (reference sequence). This CDR3 comprises 16 residues.

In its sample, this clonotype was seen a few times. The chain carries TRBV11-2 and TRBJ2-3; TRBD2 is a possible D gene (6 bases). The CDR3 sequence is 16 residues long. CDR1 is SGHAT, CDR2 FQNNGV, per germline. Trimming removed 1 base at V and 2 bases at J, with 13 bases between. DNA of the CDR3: TGTGCCAGCAGCTTAGCGCGGGGTACCCCCACAGATACGCAGTATTTT. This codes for CASSLARGTPTDTQYF. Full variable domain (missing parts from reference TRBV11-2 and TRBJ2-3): EAGVAQSPRYKIIEKRQSVAFWCNPISGHATLYWYQQILGQGPKLLIQFQNNGVVDDSQLPKDRFSAERLKGVDSTLKIQPAKLEDSAVYLCASSLARGTPTDTQYFGPGTRLTVL.

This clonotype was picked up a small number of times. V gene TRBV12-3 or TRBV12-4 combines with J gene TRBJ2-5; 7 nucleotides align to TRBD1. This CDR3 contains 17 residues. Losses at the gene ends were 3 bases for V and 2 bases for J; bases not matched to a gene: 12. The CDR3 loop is CASSFPWTGEFQETQYF. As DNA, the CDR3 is TGTGCCAGCAGTTTCCCTTGGACAGGAGAATTTCAAGAGACCCAGTACTTC.

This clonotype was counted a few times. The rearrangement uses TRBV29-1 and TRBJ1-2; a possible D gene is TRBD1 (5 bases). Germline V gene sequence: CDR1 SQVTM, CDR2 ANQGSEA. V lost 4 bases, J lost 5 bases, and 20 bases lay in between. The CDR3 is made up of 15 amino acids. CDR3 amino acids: CSVGEDKVPGYGYTF. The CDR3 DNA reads TGCAGCGTTGGCGAGGACAAGGTCCCGGGTTATGGCTACACCTTC.

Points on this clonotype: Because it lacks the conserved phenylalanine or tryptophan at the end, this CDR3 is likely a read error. DNA of the CDR3: TGCGCCAGCAGCTTCTGGGTCGGAACCAACAATGAGCAGTTCTCC. Residues: CASSFWVGTNNEQFS. The chain carries TRBV5-1 and TRBJ2-1; D gene unclear. The germline V and J ends were trimmed by 2 bases and 5 bases, with 14 bases remaining between them. Germline CDR1 and CDR2: SGHRS and YFSETQ. The CDR3 is made up of 15 amino acids.

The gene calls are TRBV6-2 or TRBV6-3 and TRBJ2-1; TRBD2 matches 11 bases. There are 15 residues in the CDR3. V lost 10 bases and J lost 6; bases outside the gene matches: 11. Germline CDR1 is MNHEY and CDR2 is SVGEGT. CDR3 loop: CATQYSGGAINEQFF. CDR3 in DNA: TGTGCCACCCAGTATAGCGGGGGGGCCATCAATGAGCAGTTCTTC.